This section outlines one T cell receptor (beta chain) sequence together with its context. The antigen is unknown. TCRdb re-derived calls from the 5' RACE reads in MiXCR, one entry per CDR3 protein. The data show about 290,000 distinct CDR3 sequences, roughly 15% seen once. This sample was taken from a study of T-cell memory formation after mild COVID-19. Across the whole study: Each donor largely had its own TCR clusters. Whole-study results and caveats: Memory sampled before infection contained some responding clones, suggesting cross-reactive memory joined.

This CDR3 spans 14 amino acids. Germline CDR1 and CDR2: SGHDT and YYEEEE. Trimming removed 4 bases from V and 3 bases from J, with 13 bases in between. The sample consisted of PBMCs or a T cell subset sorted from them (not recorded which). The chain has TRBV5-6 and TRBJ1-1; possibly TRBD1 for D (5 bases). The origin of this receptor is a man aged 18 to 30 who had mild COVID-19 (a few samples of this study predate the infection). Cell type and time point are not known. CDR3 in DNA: TGTGCCAGCAGCGCCCGGGGGTTGCACACTGAAGCTTTCTTT. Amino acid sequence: CASSARGLHTEAFF.